These T cell receptor beta chains were read from a single sample in a study of beta chain features in type 1 diabetes. Assay: immunoSEQ multiplex PCR; the TCRdb copy retains only in-frame clones and omits some. The repertoire consists of a few hundred thousand clones, with 13% to 15% occurring once and the leading ten covering over 5%. The specimen was central memory CD4+ T cells from blood. Every receptor here comes from a man aged 30-40 years in good health. Each CDR3 is given without its conserved first and last residue. Part of the rows lack a size; the others show once, few, many or a class for expanded clones.

size | J | length | V | CDR3
NA | TRBJ1-1 | 13 | TRBV5-1 | ASSPINNRNTEAF
NA | TRBJ2-1 | 13 | TRBV7-8 | ASSFYESSYNEQF
NA | TRBJ2-1 | 13 | TRBV15 | ATSRSLAGNNEQF
NA | TRBJ2-6 | 14 | TRBV18 | ASSTTGARGANVLT
NA | TRBJ1-2 | 13 | TRBV6-1 | ASSEPGQGNYGYT
many | TRBJ2-4 | 14 | TRBV28 | ASSLGVSLAKNIQY
few | TRBJ1-2 | 12 | TRBV5-1 | ASSSRGPLSGYT
few | TRBJ2-1 | 13 | TRBV7-8 | ASSLLAWGINEQF
few | TRBJ2-1 | 12 | TRBV11-2 | ASSLTGGHNEQF
NA | TRBJ2-7 | 11 | TRBV6-1 | ASMGPGIYEQY
few | TRBJ2-2 | 12 | TRBV29-1 | SALTEANTGELF
NA | TRBJ1-2 | 13 | TRBV4-3 | ASSPGQGRTYGYT
NA | TRBJ1-2 | 12 | TRBV4-3 | ASSQEPGGYGYT
NA | TRBJ1-2 | 11 | TRBV10-3 | AIMDGAGYGYT
NA | TRBJ2-5 | 12 | TRBV5-6 | ASTQLGREETQY
few | TRBJ2-5 | 11 | TRBV27 | ASSRLPWETQY
NA | TRBJ2-5 | 14 | TRBV4-3 | ASSQDMLGAGETQY
few | TRBJ2-1 | 13 | TRBV6-1 | ASSLSGQTNNEQF
NA | TRBJ2-1 | 14 | TRBV10-3 | ATAHPGTGGNNEQF
NA | TRBJ1-2 | 10 | TRBV29-1 | NQTTGLYGYT
once | TRBJ1-1 | 12 | TRBV27 | ASSYTRPGTEAF
NA | TRBJ2-5 | 11 | TRBV5-6 | ASSWSTGETQY
many | TRBJ2-7 | 12 | TRBV6-6 | ASSTPPGVYEQY
few | TRBJ2-3 | 11 | TRBV11-2 | ASSFGVTDTQY
NA | TRBJ1-1 | 12 | TRBV7-9 | ASSLVIANTEAF
many | TRBJ1-4 | 13 | TRBV15 | ATSREGQGFEKLF
NA | TRBJ1-1 | 12 | TRBV7-2 | ASSPNTGFTEAF
NA | TRBJ2-1 | 14 | TRBV5-6 | ASSPRAGGSYNEQF
few | TRBJ2-3 | 15 | TRBV4-3 | ASSQEGGRSFTDTQY
NA | TRBJ1-6 | 15 | TRBV7-2 | ASSLVLTVGVGSPLH
few | TRBJ2-1 | 11 | TRBV7-7 | ASSPIGENEQF
once | TRBJ1-3 | 12 | TRBV11-2 | ASSTQGSGNTIY
NA | TRBJ1-1 | 12 | TRBV14 | ASSQIRGGTEAF